This T cell receptor (beta chain) was observed in a study of PD-1 blockade in classical Hodgkin lymphoma. Germline-derived CDR1 and CDR2 are MNHEY and SVGAGI. This CDR3 is 13 amino acids long. The table came from immunoSEQ multiplex PCR; TCRdb's copy has only in-frame clones and leaves some out. The data show about 97,000 clones, with 80% to 90% seen just once and about 6.4% held by the top ten. Study-level points and caveats: Newly diagnosed patients were said to have less baseline TCR diversity than healthy donors did.

All patients relapsed after autologous stem cell transplantation, and brentuximab vedotin exposure varied. This clone appeared a single time. Its antigen is undetermined. The sample consisted of peripheral blood mononuclear cells (PBMCs), taken before the second cycle of nivolumab. The sequence was collected from a human donor with classical Hodgkin lymphoma. V usage is TRBV6-5 and J usage is TRBJ1-2; D not resolved. CDR3 sequence reads: CAESGEPYYGYTF. In DNA form, the CDR3 reads TGTGCAGAGAGTGGTGAGCCGTACTATGGCTACACCTTC.